This TCR beta chain was sequenced for a study of T cell changes during pregnancy in multiple sclerosis. TCRdb keeps only in-frame clones here, not all; method: immunoSEQ multiplex PCR. Of 85,000 to 120,000 clones listed, less than 95% are singletons. The starting material was peripheral blood, obtained after pregnancy. The source of this sequence is a female donor with multiple sclerosis, enrolled in a pregnancy study.

The CDR3: CASSPGQGPYQPQHF. The CDR3 region has the DNA TGTGCCAGCAGCCCGGGACAGGGGCCCTATCAGCCCCAGCATTTT. This rearrangement joins TRBV2 to TRBJ1-5; TRBD1 matches at 10 bases. Germline loops: CDR1 SNHLY, CDR2 FYNNEI. The CDR3 has 15 residues. V lost 6 bases to trimming and J lost 5 bases; unmatched junction nucleotides: 7.